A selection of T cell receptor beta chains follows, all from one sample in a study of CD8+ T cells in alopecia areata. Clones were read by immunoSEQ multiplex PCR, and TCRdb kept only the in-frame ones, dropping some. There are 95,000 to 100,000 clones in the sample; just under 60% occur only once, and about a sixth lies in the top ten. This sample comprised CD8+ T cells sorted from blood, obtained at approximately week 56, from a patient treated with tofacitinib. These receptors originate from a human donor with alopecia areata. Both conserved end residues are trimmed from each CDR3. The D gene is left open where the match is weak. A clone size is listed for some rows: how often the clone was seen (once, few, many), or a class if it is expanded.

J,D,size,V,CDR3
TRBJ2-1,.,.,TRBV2,ASRRDYNEQF
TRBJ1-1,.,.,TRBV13,ASSDRLHTEAF
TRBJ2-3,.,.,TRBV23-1,ASSQFNTDTQY
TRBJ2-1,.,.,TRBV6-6,ASSLGNEQF
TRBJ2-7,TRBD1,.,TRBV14,ASSQVGGQSYEQY
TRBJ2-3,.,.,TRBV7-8,ASSPTGTSETDTQY
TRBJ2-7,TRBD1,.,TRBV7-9,ASSSGTGAYEQY
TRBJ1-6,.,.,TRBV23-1,ASSPQGNGSSYNSPLH
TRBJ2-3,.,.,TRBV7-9,ASSLAKARSGTDTQY
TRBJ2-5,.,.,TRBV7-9,ASSLRTELGTQY
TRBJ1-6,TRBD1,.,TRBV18,ASSPGQGEWNSPLH
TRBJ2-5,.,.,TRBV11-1,ASSVGNRVPEFGQY
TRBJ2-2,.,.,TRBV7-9,AAQRWENTGELF
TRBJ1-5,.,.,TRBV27,ASSYLINQPQH
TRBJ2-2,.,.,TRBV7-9,ASSPFYGGAGELF
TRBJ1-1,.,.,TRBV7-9,ASTPGNTEAF
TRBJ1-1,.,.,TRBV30,ALDRRLNTEAF
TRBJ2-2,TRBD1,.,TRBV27,ASSSGTGGTGELF
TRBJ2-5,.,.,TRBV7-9,ASSYDSALPY
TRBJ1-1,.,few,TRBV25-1,ASSEFLGATEAF